Listed here are 23 T cell receptor beta chains from one sample, sequenced in a study of human T cells and chemical hapten exposure. Documented time point: pre-sensitization, week 0. The treatment is: therapeutic diphenylcyclopropenone sensitization with weekly scalp DPC. Via MiXCR, TCRdb re-called the RACE reads, giving one row per CDR3 protein. The profile shows 95,000 to 150,000 distinct CDR3 sequences, 13% of them singletons. The sequences come from whole blood, collected in connection with sensitization to the hapten diphenylcyclopropenone (DPC). The receptors come from a young woman with alopecia areata. Some clones in this sample may be carry-over from other donors' samples.

This clonotype has at least ten counts. The chain links TRBV20-1 to TRBJ1-3; a weak D match, TRBD1 (5 bases). CDR3 size: 11 residues. From germline, CDR1 is DFQATT and CDR2 SNEGSKA (reference sequence). Trimming took 3 bases from V and 8 from J, leaving 8 bases between them. This CDR3 is CSASSGDTIYF. As DNA, the CDR3 is TGCAGTGCTAGTTCGGGGGACACCATATATTTT.

V is TRBV6-5 and J is TRBJ2-1; TRBD2 matches at 8 bases. J lost 6 bases, V lost 6 bases, and 4 bases had no gene match. This CDR3 is 13 amino acids long. Germline lookup yields CDR1 MNHEY and CDR2 SVGAGI. CDR3 DNA sequence: TGTGCCAGCAGGCAGACTAGCGTCAATGAGCAGTTCTTC. Protein product: CASRQTSVNEQFF.

In its sample, this clonotype was seen a few times. This sequence joins TRBV6-6 and TRBJ1-1; D gene uncertain. Germline V gene data show CDR1 as MNHNY and CDR2 as SVGAGI (reference sequence). The CDR3 sequence is 12 residues long. Trimming pared 4 bases from V and 11 bases from J, leaving 14 bases between. The CDR3, as DNA: TGTGCCAGCAGTTTAAGAGAGTCCAAGGCTTTCTTT. Translating gives CASSLRESKAFF.

In this sample, this clonotype turned up many times. This chain uses TRBV6-5 with TRBJ1-1, with D possibly TRBD1 on 6 matching bases. CDR3 length equals 14 residues. Per germline, CDR1 MNHEY and CDR2 SVGAGI. Trimming removed 0 bases from V and 4 bases from J, with 9 bases in between. The CDR3 DNA is TGTGCCAGCAGTTACTCGAAAGGGGGCACTGAAGCTTTCTTT. This gives the protein CASSYSKGGTEAFF.

This clonotype was found many times. This rearrangement joins TRBV6-1 to TRBJ1-6; maybe TRBD1 (5 bases). Trimming took 8 bases from V and 3 from J, leaving 17 bases between them. CDR3 size: 16 residues. Germline CDR1 reads MNHNS; CDR2 reads SASEGT. CDR3 coding DNA: TGTGCCAGCGATGTGGACACCATCGACTATAATTCACCCCTCCACTTT. Translated, it gives CASDVDTIDYNSPLHF.

At least ten counts were recorded for this clonotype. The gene calls are TRBV6-2 or TRBV6-3 and TRBJ2-1; 11 nucleotides line up with TRBD2. Germline assignment: CDR1 MNHEY and CDR2 SVGEGT. The V segment lost 6 bases and the J segment 2 bases; nucleotides outside the gene matches: 3. This CDR3 comprises 15 residues. This CDR3 is CASSNSGGAYNEQFF. In DNA, the CDR3 is TGTGCCAGCAGCAATAGCGGGGGGGCCTACAATGAGCAGTTCTTC.

This clonotype was seen more than once but under ten times. The chain links TRBV7-2 to TRBJ2-3; 9 nucleotides line up with TRBD1. The germline CDR1 and CDR2 sequences are SGHTA and FQGNSA. The V segment lost 4 bases and the J segment 5 bases; nucleotides outside the gene matches: 7. The CDR3 spans 15 residues. The CDR3, as DNA: TGTGCCAGCAGCTCCCACAGGGGGCAGGGAGATACGCAGTATTTT. Amino acid sequence: CASSSHRGQGDTQYF.

The rearrangement links TRBV29-1 to TRBJ2-2; D is ambiguous. This CDR3 is built from 13 residues. CDR1 and CDR2 from the germline V gene are SQVTM and ANQGSEA. V lost 7 bases, J lost 3 bases, and 12 bases lay in between. CDR3 DNA: TGCAGCGCTTCCCGGGCGTACACCGGGGAGCTGTTTTTT. It yields the protein CSASRAYTGELFF.

This clonotype has at least ten counts. The chain couples TRBV3-1 to TRBJ2-3, with D perhaps TRBD2 (5 bases). Per the germline V gene, CDR1 is LGHDT and CDR2 is YNNKEL (reference sequence). The V end lost 0 bases, the J end lost 3 bases, and 13 bases lay between the germline ends. The CDR3 is 16 residues long. The CDR3 here is CASSQDPQLVTDTQYF. The CDR3 nucleotides are TGTGCCAGCAGCCAAGATCCCCAACTAGTTACAGATACGCAGTATTTT.

This clonotype was seen repeatedly, ten times or more. The chain links TRBV7-2 to TRBJ2-3; D is undetermined. Trimming removed 1 base at V and 0 bases at J, with 5 bases between. The CDR3 extends over 14 amino acids. The V gene's germline CDR1 is SGHTA and CDR2 FQGNSA. CDR3 region: CASSLGHSTDTQYF. CDR3 in DNA: TGTGCCAGCAGCTTAGGCCATAGCACAGATACGCAGTATTTT. The full variable domain, rest sourced from reference TRBV7-2 and TRBJ2-3, is GAGVSQSPSNKVTEKGKDVELRCDPISGHTALYWYRQSLGQGLEFLIYFQGNSAPDKSGLPSDRFSAERTGGSVSTLTIQRTQQEDSAVYLCASSLGHSTDTQYFGPGTRLTVL.

This clonotype occurred a few times. J is TRBJ1-1 and V is TRBV10-3; D is uncertain. The V and J ends lost 0 bases and 5 bases respectively, with 7 bases between them. Germline-derived CDR1 and CDR2 are ENHRY and SYGVKD. The CDR3 consists of 13 residues. The DNA for the CDR3 is TGTGCCATCAGTGAGTCCCAGGTGACTGAAGCTTTCTTT. Its protein product is CAISESQVTEAFF.

The rearrangement joins TRBV4-1 to TRBJ2-1; tentatively, D is TRBD1 (6 bases). This CDR3 contains 15 residues. CDR1 and CDR2 from the germline V gene are MGHRA and YSYEKL. Trimming pared 4 bases from V and 9 bases from J, leaving 19 bases between. The CDR3 nucleotides read TGCGCCAGCAGCCGAGACAGGTCTACGTTCGGTGAGCAGTTCTTC. Its translation: CASSRDRSTFGEQFF.

The chain employs TRBV12-3 or TRBV12-4 and TRBJ2-6; D gene ambiguous. V was clipped by 1 base and J by 2 bases, with 6 bases between them. This CDR3 has 15 amino acids. CDR3: CASSLGATGANVLTF. Written as DNA, the CDR3 is TGTGCCAGCAGTTTAGGTGCGACTGGGGCCAACGTCCTGACTTTC.

The V call is TRBV7-2, the J call TRBJ2-7; TRBD2 matches at 13 bases. Germline values: CDR1 SGHTA, CDR2 FQGNSA. V gave up 5 bases and J gave up 2 bases; unmatched junction bases: 3. There are 15 residues in the CDR3. The CDR3: CASSTTSGGAYEQYF. DNA for the CDR3: TGTGCCAGCAGCACCACTAGCGGGGGGGCCTACGAGCAGTACTTC.

This clonotype was seen more than once but under ten times. The chain employs TRBV7-8 and TRBJ2-4, with 8 bases lining up with TRBD1. The V segment lost 5 bases and the J segment 4 bases; nucleotides outside the gene matches: 13. This CDR3 has 17 residues. The germline V gene encodes CDR1 SGHVS and CDR2 FQNEAQ. The CDR3 DNA follows: TGTGCCAGCAGCCGCTGGGACAGGACTCCCCTAAAAAACATTCAGTACTTC. Protein sequence: CASSRWDRTPLKNIQYF. Combining the CDR3 with reference TRBV7-8 and TRBJ2-4 gives the whole variable domain GAGVSQSPRYKVAKRGQDVALRCDPISGHVSLFWYQQALGQGPEFLTYFQNEAQLDKSGLPSDRFFAERPEGSVSTLKIQRTQQEDSAVYLCASSRWDRTPLKNIQYFGAGTRLSVL.

This clonotype has a handful of counts. V and J are TRBV3-1 and TRBJ1-2, with D hard to call. Trimming stripped 5 bases from V and 0 bases from J, with 7 bases between. CDR1 and CDR2 from the germline V gene are LGHDT and YNNKEL (reference sequence). The CDR3 has 13 residues. The CDR3 is CASSLRANYGYTF. The CDR3 DNA reads TGTGCCAGCAGCTTGAGAGCTAACTATGGCTACACCTTC.

The chain carries TRBV6-2 or TRBV6-3 and TRBJ2-2, with 9 bases matching TRBD1. Germline CDR1 MNHEY, CDR2 SVGEGT. V was pared by 8 bases and J by 2 bases, with 3 bases of the junction left unmatched. The CDR3 sequence is 14 residues long. CDR3 DNA: TGTGCCAGCGTTACAGGGGGCAACACCGGGGAGCTGTTTTTT. It codes for CASVTGGNTGELFF.

This clonotype was found many times. V usage is TRBV7-2 and J usage is TRBJ1-5, with 12 bases that match TRBD1. The CDR3 totals 16 residues. V was clipped by 0 bases and J by 6 bases; unmatched bases: 3. In germline, CDR1 is SGHTA, CDR2 FQGNSA. CDR3 DNA: TGTGCCAGCAGCTTAGCGGGGACAGGGGGCGGTCAGCCCCAGCATTTT. This encodes CASSLAGTGGGQPQHF.

This clonotype was seen a few times. The chain is built from TRBV7-9 and TRBJ2-1, with TRBD2 matching over 8 bases. The CDR3 consists of 16 residues. The V and J ends lost 8 bases and 0 bases, in that order; junction bases with no gene match: 9. The germline gives CDR1 SEHNR, CDR2 FQNEAQ (reference sequence). CDR3 bases: TGTGCCAGCGAACCGGGAACTAGCGGCTCCTACAATGAGCAGTTCTTC. This encodes CASEPGTSGSYNEQFF.

The V gene is TRBV4-3, the J gene TRBJ2-1, with 14 positions matching TRBD2. This CDR3 has 18 residues. Germline CDR1 and CDR2: LGHNA and YSLEER. Trimming at V came to 4 bases and at J to 4 bases, leaving 9 bases not matched to a gene. As DNA, the CDR3 is TGCGCCAGCAGCCCGGTGCCGGGACTAGCGGGGGTGTACAATGAGCAGTTCTTC. Its protein is CASSPVPGLAGVYNEQFF.

This clonotype was observed once. This may come from a read error, since a much larger clone is one base off. The rearrangement links TRBV28 to TRBJ1-5; D is unresolved. The CDR3 loop spans 14 amino acids. Trimming took 3 bases from V and 0 from J, leaving 6 bases between them. Germline assignment: CDR1 MDHEN and CDR2 SYDVKM. CDR3 sequence reads: CASSFRYSNQPQHF. CDR3 DNA sequence: TGTGCCAGCAGTTTCAGGTATAGCAATCAGCCCCAGCATTTT.

A few counts support this clonotype. This rearrangement joins TRBV4-2 to TRBJ2-7; 8 bases map to TRBD1. Germline-derived CDR1 and CDR2 are LGHNA and YNFKEQ. CDR3 length: 15 amino acids. V shed 5 bases and J 0 bases; nucleotides not matched to a gene: 6. CDR3 sequence: CASSFRTGFSYEQYF. CDR3 bases: TGTGCCAGCAGCTTCCGGACAGGGTTCTCCTACGAGCAGTACTTC.

The genes are TRBV7-2 and TRBJ2-7; D gene uncertain. Trimming removed 4 bases from V and 2 bases from J, with 12 bases in between. The CDR3 sequence is 14 residues long. CDR1 and CDR2 from the germline V gene are SGHTA and FQGNSA. The CDR3 DNA reads TGTGCCAGCAGCTCCACCGGCACCGCCTACGAGCAGTACTTC. Protein product: CASSSTGTAYEQYF.